This paragraph reports one T cell receptor beta chain. The germline V gene encodes CDR1 DFQATT and CDR2 SNEGSKA (reference sequence). Deletions cut 1 base from V and 6 bases from J, with 13 bases between. The CDR3 is made up of 14 amino acids. TCRdb re-called the 5' RACE reads through MiXCR, storing one row per CDR3 protein. The table includes under 200,000 distinct CDR3 sequences, roughly 11% detected once. The data were taken from a study of T-cell memory formation after mild COVID-19. Material: PBMCs or a T cell subset sorted from them (not recorded which). The gene calls are TRBV20-1 and TRBJ2-1; weak D call: TRBD1 (5 bases). The origin of this receptor is a man younger than 30 who had mild COVID-19 (a few samples of this study predate the infection). Cell type and time point are not known. The CDR3 loop reads CSARARAFGNEQFF. Here the CDR3 DNA reads TGCAGTGCTAGAGCCAGGGCGTTCGGCAATGAGCAGTTCTTC.